This record looks at one T cell receptor beta chain sequence and its context. This sample is part of a study of blood T cell repertoires in COVID-19. The table came from immunoSEQ multiplex PCR; TCRdb's copy has only in-frame clones and leaves some out. The data hold 130,000 to 150,000 clones, with about nine tenths observed a single time. Trimming pared 6 bases from V and 1 base from J, leaving 7 bases between. CDR1 and CDR2 from the germline V gene are SGHRS and YFSETQ. There are 13 residues in the CDR3. V and J are TRBV5-1 and TRBJ2-2, with D unclear. This TCR derives from a human donor in a cohort sampled during active COVID-19. The sequenced material came from peripheral blood. This chain's CDR3 is CASMRMNTGELFF. The CDR3 DNA sequence: TGCGCCAGCATGAGAATGAACACCGGGGAGCTGTTTTTT.